These T cell receptor beta chains were read from a single sample in a study of control samples from healthy donors and cancer patients. The data were produced by immunoSEQ multiplex PCR, yet TCRdb's version contains in-frame clones alone and is incomplete. The sample has around 20,000 clones; approximately 82% are singletons. The sequencing sample was made of PBMCs. All receptors come from an elderly man with head and neck cancer. CDR3s include the opening cysteine and the closing phenylalanine or tryptophan. D genes are given only for firm matches. A clone size is listed for some rows: how often the clone was seen (once, few, many), or a class if it is expanded.

D gene	clone size	V gene	J gene	CDR3 protein	CDR3 DNA
-	-	TRBV6-4	TRBJ2-7	CASSDSSGRQYF	TGTGCCAGCAGTGACTCGAGCGGACGGCAGTACTTC
-	-	TRBV7-9	TRBJ2-1	CASSSWRGSFTYNEQFF	TGTGCCAGCAGCTCATGGCGAGGTAGCTTCACCTACAATGAGCAGTTCTTC
-	-	TRBV4-3	TRBJ1-2	CASSLYGGSNYGYTF	TGCGCCAGCAGCCTCTACGGGGGGTCTAACTATGGCTACACCTTC
-	-	TRBV4-2	TRBJ1-2	CASSEVGGGYGYTF	TGTGCCAGCAGCGAAGTAGGGGGGGGGTACGGCTACACCTTC
TRBD2	-	TRBV9	TRBJ2-7	CASSVVAGSHEQYF	TGTGCCAGCAGCGTAGTAGCGGGAAGCCACGAGCAGTACTTC
TRBD1	-	TRBV24-1	TRBJ2-5	CATSESDREPQETQYF	TGTGCCACCAGTGAATCGGACAGGGAACCCCAGGAGACCCAGTACTTC
TRBD1	-	TRBV7-9	TRBJ2-7	CASSRDRGDDEQYF	TGTGCCAGCAGTAGGGACAGGGGCGACGACGAGCAGTACTTC
-	-	TRBV5-1	TRBJ2-3	CASSDSTGTRRARDTQYF	TGCGCCAGCAGCGATAGTACCGGGACAAGGAGAGCGCGAGATACGCAGTATTTT
-	-	TRBV5-6	TRBJ2-3	CASSPATDTQYF	TGTGCCAGCAGCCCCGCCACAGATACGCAGTATTTT
-	-	TRBV3-1/TRBV3-2	TRBJ2-3	CASSLPGTDTQYF	TGTGCCAGCAGCCTCCCCGGCACAGATACGCAGTATTTT
TRBD1	once	TRBV5-6	TRBJ1-4	CASSRQGGTNEKLFF	TGTGCCAGCAGCAGACAGGGGGGAACTAATGAAAAACTGTTTTTT
TRBD2	-	TRBV5-4	TRBJ2-5	CASSLGLAGGGETQYF	TGTGCCAGCAGCTTGGGGCTAGCGGGAGGCGGCGAGACCCAGTACTTC
-	-	TRBV4-1	TRBJ2-5	CASSQVNSEETQYF	TGCGCCAGCAGCCAAGTTAACAGCGAGGAGACCCAGTACTTC
-	-	TRBV19	TRBJ1-5	CASSMDSRPQGLSNQPQHF	TGTGCCAGTAGTATGGACTCTCGCCCACAGGGCCTTAGCAATCAGCCCCAGCATTTT
TRBD1	-	TRBV18	TRBJ2-1	CASSPPRGGTGYFDEQFF	TGTGCCAGCTCACCACCAAGGGGTGGGACAGGGTATTTCGATGAGCAGTTCTTC
TRBD1	few	TRBV29-1	TRBJ2-5	CSVTRVGRGKWETQYF	TGCAGCGTCACAAGGGTTGGCAGGGGGAAATGGGAGACCCAGTACTTC
-	-	TRBV24-1	TRBJ2-3	CATSDPGREGTDTQYF	TGTGCCACCAGTGATCCAGGACGGGAAGGCACAGATACGCAGTATTTT
TRBD1	-	TRBV2	TRBJ2-7	CASSGTGSEQYF	TGTGCCAGCAGCGGGACAGGTTCCGAGCAGTACTTC
-	once	TRBV20-1	TRBJ2-3	CSATGPDTQYF	TGCAGTGCTACAGGGCCAGATACGCAGTATTTT
-	-	TRBV6-5	TRBJ1-2	CASSTTGGYTF	TGTGCCAGCAGTACGACAGGCGGCTACACCTTC
-	-	TRBV23-1	TRBJ2-5	CASPSAGDGQETQYF	TGCGCCAGCCCCTCTGCGGGTGACGGCCAAGAGACCCAGTACTTC
-	-	TRBV4-1	TRBJ1-4	CASSQDLLLFF	TGCGCCAGCAGCCAAGATCTGCTTTTGTTTTTT
-	-	TRBV7-8	TRBJ2-5	CASSLGLALGTQYF	TGTGCCAGCAGCTTAGGGCTAGCTCTTGGGACCCAGTACTTC
-	-	TRBV7-9	TRBJ2-7	CASSTPGPRPRQYF	TGTGCCAGCAGCACCCCGGGCCCGAGGCCCCGGCAGTACTTC
-	-	TRBV7-9	TRBJ2-2	CASSSTELYAGELFF	TGTGCCAGCAGCTCGACAGAGTTGTACGCCGGGGAGCTGTTTTTT
-	-	TRBV14	TRBJ2-1	CASSQDLGAVYNEQFF	TGTGCCAGCAGCCAAGATTTAGGGGCCGTCTACAATGAGCAGTTCTTC
-	-	TRBV14	TRBJ2-7	CASSQVQGEQYF	TGTGCCAGCAGCCAAGTTCAGGGCGAGCAGTACTTC
TRBD1	-	TRBV7-9	TRBJ1-2	CASSLEASGGDYGYTF	TGTGCCAGCAGCTTAGAGGCCTCAGGGGGCGACTATGGCTACACCTTC
TRBD1	-	TRBV6-2/TRBV6-3	TRBJ1-6	CASSYGTGTSYNSPLHF	TGTGCCAGCAGTTACGGGACAGGGACGAGCTATAATTCACCCCTCCACTTT
TRBD2	-	TRBV11-2	TRBJ2-3	CASSSPGGGTDTQYF	TGTGCCAGCAGCTCCCCGGGGGGAGGGACAGATACGCAGTATTTT
-	-	TRBV18	TRBJ2-3	CASSPDRTDTQYF	TGTGCCAGCTCACCAGATCGAACAGATACGCAGTATTTT